This T cell receptor (beta chain) came from a study of T cells in Graves' hyperthyroidism and ophthalmopathy. General study results and limits: Stable hyperthyroidism was told apart from ophthalmopathy by a model built on 13 V-J features. It was a median around 6 months before onset that the model predicted ophthalmopathy.

Patients were excluded for uncontrolled infection, other autoimmune disease, pregnancy or lactation. This clonotype was seen ten or more times. The target antigen is unknown. Between the trimmed V and J ends, which lost 1 base and 5 bases, there was a span of 15 bases. CDR3 length equals 15 residues. Germline-derived CDR1 and CDR2 are SGHKS and YYEKEE (reference sequence). RNA transcripts provided the source from which TCR beta CDR3 regions were amplified. The TCR CDR3 first-round RT-PCR relied on the HTBI primer set. TCRdb ran MiXCR on the multiplex PCR reads and lists one entry per CDR3 protein. The sample lists around 350,000 distinct CDR3 sequences; roughly 14% were seen once.

The specimen was blood. The sequence derives from a woman in her thirties with Graves' ophthalmopathy. The J gene is TRBJ1-1, the V gene TRBV5-5; D might be TRBD1 (5 bases). The DNA of the CDR3 is TGTGCCAGCAGCTTGATGGGAGGGGTCTGGACTGAAGCTTTCTTT. Its protein is CASSLMGGVWTEAFF. The full variable domain, in which reference TRBV5-5 and TRBJ1-1 provide the parts outside the CDR3, is DAGVTQSPTHLIKTRGQQVTLRCSPISGHKSVSWYQQVLGQGPQFIFQYYEKEERGRGNFPDRFSARQFPNYSSELNVNALLLGDSALYLCASSLMGGVWTEAFFGQGTRLTVV.